This TCR beta chain was retrieved from a study of T cells in localized non-small cell lung cancer. Germline V gene lookup returns CDR1 SNHLY and CDR2 FYNNEI. The CDR3 spans 15 residues. V shed 6 bases, J shed 6 bases, and the junction held 7 bases outside the gene matches. Measured with immunoSEQ multiplex PCR; TCRdb has only the in-frame clones, and not every one. Here the sample spans some 130,000 clones, roughly nine tenths being singletons. The specimen was peripheral blood, collected before any cancer treatment. The V and J genes are TRBV2 and TRBJ1-4, with 10 bases lining up with TRBD1. The clonotype originates from a female donor older than 55 with stage I lung adenocarcinoma. Written as DNA, the CDR3 is TGTGCCAGCAGGGGACGGACAGGGGGATATGAAAAACTGTTTTTT. It is translated as CASRGRTGGYEKLFF.